Sequencing of this TCR beta chain was carried out in a study of vaccination and CD4 T cells after COVID-19. Study details: The authors exposed cells to overlapping spike peptides derived from SARS-CoV-2, HCoV-NL63, HCoV-OC43 and HCoV-229E. The study's findings and limits: Median SARS-CoV-2-reactive clonotypes rose from approximately 21 to 38, not significantly.

As for treatment: roughly ten-day PBMC culture with coronavirus spike peptide pools or control peptides (ViraFEST assay). Positive tests by PCR, dated March to December 2020, predated US Alpha, Beta and Delta variants. It was on days 3 and 7 that half the medium was replaced with fresh IL-2 medium. There are 12 residues in the CDR3. CDR1 and CDR2 (germline): SEHNR, FQNEAQ (reference sequence). Deletions cut 5 bases from V and 8 bases from J, with 10 bases between. The study sequenced cultured CD4+ T cell DNA using the Oncomine TCR Beta short-read assay. TCRdb analysed the PCR reads with MiXCR anew, one entry per CDR3 protein. There are some 20,000 distinct CDR3 sequences in the sample; 40% occur only once, and around 8.5% lies in the top ten. This clonotype was seen only once. What it recognizes is unknown.

The sequencing used CD4+ T cells from blood, cultured in vitro, collected after SARS-CoV-2 vaccination. The TCR sequence derives from a human donor who had recovered from COVID-19. The chain is built from TRBV7-9 and TRBJ2-1, with D unclear. The CDR3 loop is CASSGLWDEQFF. CDR3 sequence (DNA): TGTGCCAGCAGCGGCCTGTGGGATGAGCAGTTCTTC.